These T cell receptor beta chains were read from a single sample in a study of shared clonotypes between healthy human individuals. Profiled with immunoSEQ multiplex PCR; TCRdb holds only in-frame clones, not every one. The data show 110,000 or so clones, with about 70% seen just once and 20% to 25% held by the top ten. The sequencing input was memory CD8+ T cells sorted from blood. These receptor sequences come from a woman aged 25 to 39 in good health. Each CDR3 is given with its conserved first and last residue. The D gene is left open where the match is weak. Clone sizes are given selectively: once, few, many, or a class where the clone is expanded.

TRBD1,-,TRBV5-1,TRBJ2-7,TGCGCCAGCAGCCCGGGACAGGGGGCGAACGAGCAGTACTTC,CASSPGQGANEQYF
-,many,TRBV6-4,TRBJ2-3,TGTGCCAGCAGTGACTCGGTCAGGGGGGCAGATACGCAGTATTTT,CASSDSVRGADTQYF
-,-,TRBV27,TRBJ2-5,TGTGCCAGCAGTTTCGGCAGGGGCTGGGGGGAGCAGTACTTC,CASSFGRGWGEQYF
-,-,TRBV7-9,TRBJ2-7,TGTGCCAGCAGCCAAGGGACTGGGTACTACGAGCAGTACTTC,CASSQGTGYYEQYF
-,-,TRBV2,TRBJ2-7,TGTGCCAGCAGTTCGGGACACAACACCTACGAGCAGTACTTC,CASSSGHNTYEQYF
-,-,TRBV2,TRBJ2-2,TGTGCCAGCACTGGAGACAGTTCGAACACCGGGGAGCTGTTTTTT,CASTGDSSNTGELFF
-,-,TRBV2,TRBJ1-1,TGTGCCAGCAGTGGACACCCGGGGGAAGCTTTCTTT,CASSGHPGEAFF
-,-,TRBV5-8,TRBJ2-7,TGTGCCAGCAGCTTCCAGGGAACCTACGAGCAGTACTTC,CASSFQGTYEQYF
TRBD1,-,TRBV25-1,TRBJ2-5,TGTGCCAGCAGGGCTCTGGGGACAGGGGGAAATCGGCAGTACTTC,CASRALGTGGNRQYF
-,-,TRBV18,TRBJ1-1,TGTGCCAGCTCACCAGATTTGGCAGGCGAGAACACTGAAGCTTTCTTT,CASSPDLAGENTEAFF
-,once,TRBV28,TRBJ2-5,TGTGCCAGCAGTTTTGGCCCTGGCGAGGGGCGAGAGCAGTACTTC,CASSFGPGEGREQYF
-,many,TRBV11-3,TRBJ2-1,TGTGCCAGCAGCCTGGGACCGGTGGGAAATGAGCAGTTCTTC,CASSLGPVGNEQFF
-,-,TRBV25-1,TRBJ2-2,TGTGCCAGCATCAGCGGCACCGGGGAGCTGTTTTTT,CASISGTGELFF
TRBD2,many,TRBV5-4,TRBJ2-7,TGTGCCAGCAGCCAGGACGGGACTAGCGTATCCTACGAGCAGTACTTC,CASSQDGTSVSYEQYF
TRBD1,-,TRBV7-2,TRBJ2-7,TGTGCCAGCAGCCAAAGAGGGACAGGGGATAGAAGCTACGAGCAGTACTTC,CASSQRGTGDRSYEQYF
TRBD2,-,TRBV5-1,TRBJ2-7,TGCGCCAGCAGCCCCCTGCCTCTTGCGGGAGGTGAGCAGTACTTC,CASSPLPLAGGEQYF
TRBD1,-,TRBV5-6,TRBJ1-2,TGTGCCAGCAGCGTCGGACAGGGAGGCTATGGCTACACCTTC,CASSVGQGGYGYTF
-,many,TRBV25-1,TRBJ1-3,TGTGCCAGCAGTAGGACAGATGAGAGCTCTGGAAACACCATATATTTT,CASSRTDESSGNTIYF
TRBD1,many,TRBV11-1,TRBJ1-5,TGTGCCAGCAGCTCGACAGGGTCAGGCAATCAGCCCCAGCATTTT,CASSSTGSGNQPQHF
TRBD1,once,TRBV28,TRBJ2-5,TGTGCCAGCAGTTTGCCTACAACAGGGGCAGGGAGAGAGACCCAGTACTTC,CASSLPTTGAGRETQYF
-,-,TRBV10-1,TRBJ1-1,TGCGCCAGCAGTGGGGATTGGACTGAAGCTTTCTTT,CASSGDWTEAFF
-,-,TRBV2,TRBJ1-1,TGTGCCAGCAGTGATGGGGGAGGCATGAACACTGAAGCTTTCTTT,CASSDGGGMNTEAFF
TRBD2,many,TRBV6-1,TRBJ2-7,TGTGCCAGCAGTGATGAGCTAGCGGGAGGCTACGAGCAGTACTTC,CASSDELAGGYEQYF
-,few,TRBV9,TRBJ2-3,TGTGCCAGCAGTCAGGGCGGGACTAGCACAGATACGCAGTATTTT,CASSQGGTSTDTQYF
TRBD2,few,TRBV28,TRBJ2-2,TGTGCCAGCAGTTTATGGCGTCTAGCGGGAGGTCCCGGGGAGCTGTTTTTT,CASSLWRLAGGPGELFF
-,few,TRBV9,TRBJ2-1,TGTGCCAGCAGCGTAGACCTTGGGGACAATGAGCAGTTCTTC,CASSVDLGDNEQFF
TRBD2,-,TRBV27,TRBJ2-1,TGTGCCAGCAGGTCGGGGACTAGCGGGAATTACAATGAGCAGTTCTTC,CASRSGTSGNYNEQFF
-,-,TRBV7-2,TRBJ1-5,TGTGCCAGCAGCTTACGTAGGAGCAATCAGCCCCAGCATTTT,CASSLRRSNQPQHF
-,-,TRBV7-9,TRBJ2-1,TGTGCCAGCAGCCCCAGGGGACACCTCTACAATGAGCAGTTCTTC,CASSPRGHLYNEQFF
-,few,TRBV28,TRBJ1-2,TGTGCCAGCAGTCATCACAGGGCCATTCGCTATGGCTACACCTTC,CASSHHRAIRYGYTF
-,-,TRBV6-4,TRBJ1-5,TGTGCCAGCAGTTCGGGGGAGGTGGAGCCCCAGCATTTT,CASSSGEVEPQHF
TRBD1,-,TRBV7-6,TRBJ2-7,TGTGCCAGCAGCTTGGCCTTTGCGGCAGGGGGATCCTACGAGCAGTACTTC,CASSLAFAAGGSYEQYF
TRBD1,-,TRBV18,TRBJ1-1,TGTGCCAGCTCACCGGATTCTGTAGGACAGGGAGCTGAAGCTTTCTTT,CASSPDSVGQGAEAFF
TRBD1,-,TRBV5-1,TRBJ1-2,TGCGCCAGCAGCCCGGGGACAGCCTATGGGTATGGCTACACCTTC,CASSPGTAYGYGYTF
-,-,TRBV27,TRBJ1-2,TGTGCCAGCAGTTTCGACCATCGGACAGCCGACAACTATGGCTACACCTTC,CASSFDHRTADNYGYTF
-,-,TRBV7-9,TRBJ2-1,TGTGCCAGCAGCTTGGGCGACAATGAGCAGTTCTTC,CASSLGDNEQFF
-,-,TRBV28,TRBJ2-7,TGTGCCAGCTCTACCTCCGGGACAGACACCCCTGGACTAGTCCGGACCCCCTTCTACGAGCAGTACTTC,CASSTSGTDTPGLVRTPFYEQYF
-,-,TRBV7-9,TRBJ1-2,TGTGCCAGCAGCCCATCCCTCTATGGCTACACCTTC,CASSPSLYGYTF
-,-,TRBV5-1,TRBJ2-1,TGCGCCAGCAGCTTGGCCCAGGTCAGGGATGAGCAGTTCTTC,CASSLAQVRDEQFF
-,-,TRBV5-1,TRBJ2-7,TGCGCCAGCAGCTTCCACGGGTACGAGCAGTACTTC,CASSFHGYEQYF
-,few,TRBV5-6,TRBJ2-7,TGTGCCAGCAGCTTGGGTCGGGGGTACTTC,CASSLGRGYF
-,-,TRBV19,TRBJ1-5,TGTGCCAGTAGGCCACCCCCGCGGGGGGTTCGAAATCAGCCCCAGCATTTT,CASRPPPRGVRNQPQHF
-,-,TRBV4-1,TRBJ2-7,TGCGCCAGCAGCCCCCGCGGATCGGGATTATCCTACGAGCAGTACTTC,CASSPRGSGLSYEQYF
-,-,TRBV29-1,TRBJ2-3,TGCAGCGGGGATAAGGAGGTCCGCACAGATACGCAGTATTTT,CSGDKEVRTDTQYF
-,-,TRBV19,TRBJ2-1,TGTGCCAGTAGGGGTTTCGGGGTCTCGGCGGATGAGCAGTTCTTC,CASRGFGVSADEQFF